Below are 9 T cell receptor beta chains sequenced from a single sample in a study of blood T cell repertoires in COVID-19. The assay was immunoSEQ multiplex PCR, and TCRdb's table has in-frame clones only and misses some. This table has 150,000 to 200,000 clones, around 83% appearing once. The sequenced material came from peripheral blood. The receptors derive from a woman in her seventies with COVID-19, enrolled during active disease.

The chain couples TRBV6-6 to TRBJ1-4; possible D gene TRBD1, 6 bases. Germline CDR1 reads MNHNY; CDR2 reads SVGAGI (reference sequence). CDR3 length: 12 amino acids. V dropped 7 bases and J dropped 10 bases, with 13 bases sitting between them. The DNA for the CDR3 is TGTGCCAGCACAGGGGCCGAAGGAAAACTGTTTTTT. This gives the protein CASTGAEGKLFF.

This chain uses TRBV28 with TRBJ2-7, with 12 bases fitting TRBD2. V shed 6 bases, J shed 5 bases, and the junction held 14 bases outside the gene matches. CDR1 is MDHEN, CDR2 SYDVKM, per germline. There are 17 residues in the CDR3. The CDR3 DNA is TGTGCCAGCAGCCAGACTAGCGGGAGAACAACTGGCAACGAGCAGTACTTC. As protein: CASSQTSGRTTGNEQYF. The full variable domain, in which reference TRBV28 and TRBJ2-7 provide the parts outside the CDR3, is DVKVTQSSRYLVKRTGEKVFLECVQDMDHENMFWYRQDPGLGLRLIYFSYDVKMKEKGDIPEGYSVSREKKERFSLILESASTNQTSMYLCASSQTSGRTTGNEQYFGPGTRLTVT.

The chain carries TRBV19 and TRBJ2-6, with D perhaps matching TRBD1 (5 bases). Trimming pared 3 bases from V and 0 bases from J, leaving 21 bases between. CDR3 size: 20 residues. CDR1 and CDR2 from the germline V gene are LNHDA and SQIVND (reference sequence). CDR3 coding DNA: TGTGCCAGTAGTATCCCCCTCAGGGCAGGGCCTCTCTCTGGGGCCAACGTCCTGACTTTC. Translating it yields CASSIPLRAGPLSGANVLTF.

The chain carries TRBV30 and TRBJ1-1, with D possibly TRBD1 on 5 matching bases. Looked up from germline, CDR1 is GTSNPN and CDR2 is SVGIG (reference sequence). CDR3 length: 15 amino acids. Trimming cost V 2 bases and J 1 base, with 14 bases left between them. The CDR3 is CAWSSSGGKNTEAFF. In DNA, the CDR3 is TGTGCCTGGAGTTCTTCGGGGGGGAAGAACACTGAAGCTTTCTTT. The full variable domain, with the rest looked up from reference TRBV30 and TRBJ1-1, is SQTIHQWPATLVQPVGSPLSLECTVEGTSNPNLYWYRQAAGRGLQLLFYSVGIGQISSEVPQNLSASRPQDRQFILSSKKLLLSDSGFYLCAWSSSGGKNTEAFFGQGTRLTVV.

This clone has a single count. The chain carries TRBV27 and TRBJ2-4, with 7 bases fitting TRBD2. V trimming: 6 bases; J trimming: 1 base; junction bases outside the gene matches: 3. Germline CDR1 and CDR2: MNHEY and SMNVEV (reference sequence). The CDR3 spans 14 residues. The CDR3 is CASSGRRAKNIQYF. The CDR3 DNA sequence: TGTGCCAGCAGCGGGAGGCGGGCCAAAAACATTCAGTACTTC.

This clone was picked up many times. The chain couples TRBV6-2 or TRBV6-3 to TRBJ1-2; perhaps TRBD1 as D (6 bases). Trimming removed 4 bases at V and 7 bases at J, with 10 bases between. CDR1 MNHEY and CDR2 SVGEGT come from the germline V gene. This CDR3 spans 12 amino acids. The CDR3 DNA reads TGTGCCAGCAGTTTACAGGGCTCTGGCTACACCTTC. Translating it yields CASSLQGSGYTF.

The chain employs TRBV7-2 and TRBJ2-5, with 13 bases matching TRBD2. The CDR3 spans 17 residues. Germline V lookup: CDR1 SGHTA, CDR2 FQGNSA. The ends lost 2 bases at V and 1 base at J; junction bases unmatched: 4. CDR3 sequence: CASSLTSGRGAQETQYF. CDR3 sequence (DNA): TGTGCCAGCAGCTTAACTAGCGGGAGGGGGGCCCAAGAGACCCAGTACTTC.

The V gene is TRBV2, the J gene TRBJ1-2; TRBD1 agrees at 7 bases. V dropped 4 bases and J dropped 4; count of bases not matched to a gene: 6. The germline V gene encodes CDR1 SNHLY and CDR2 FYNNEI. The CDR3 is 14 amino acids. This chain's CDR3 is CASSGLQGSYGYTF. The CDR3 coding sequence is TGTGCCAGCAGTGGTTTACAGGGGTCCTATGGCTACACCTTC.

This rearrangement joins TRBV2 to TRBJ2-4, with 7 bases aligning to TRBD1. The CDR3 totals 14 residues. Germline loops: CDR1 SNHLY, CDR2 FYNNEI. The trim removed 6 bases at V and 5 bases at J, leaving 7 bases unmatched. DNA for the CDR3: TGTGCCAGCAGCGTACAGGGGAGAGAAAACATTCAGTACTTC. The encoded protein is CASSVQGRENIQYF.